The 18 T cell receptor beta chains below come from one sample, sequenced in a study of human T cells and chemical hapten exposure. From the RACE reads, TCRdb called clonotypes with MiXCR, one entry per CDR3 protein. This table has about 200,000 distinct CDR3 sequences, roughly a quarter appearing once. The time point was: patch test 3, about 24 weeks after DPC sensitization. The sample's treatment: therapeutic diphenylcyclopropenone sensitization with weekly scalp DPC. The source was whole blood, collected in connection with sensitization to the hapten diphenylcyclopropenone (DPC). Receptors originate from a woman between 40 and 55 years old with alopecia areata. Some clones in this sample may be carry-over from other donors' samples.

This sequence joins TRBV27 and TRBJ2-7; TRBD1 matches at 10 bases. Losses at the gene ends were 6 bases for V and 3 bases for J; bases not matched to a gene: 8. Germline loops: CDR1 MNHEY, CDR2 SMNVEV (reference sequence). The CDR3 is made up of 15 amino acids. CDR3 bases: TGTGCCAGCAGCTCGGCCAGGACAGGGGGCTACGAGCAGTACTTC. This encodes CASSSARTGGYEQYF.

This rearrangement joins TRBV20-1 to TRBJ2-2; 13 nucleotides match TRBD2. Trimming at V came to 2 bases and at J to 4 bases, leaving 13 bases not matched to a gene. The length of the CDR3 is 19 residues. Germline CDR1 and CDR2: DFQATT and SNEGSKA (reference sequence). CDR3 bases: TGCAGTGCTAGACCTAAGCGGACTAGCGGGAGCGTGATCACCGGGGAGCTGTTTTTT. Translated, it gives CSARPKRTSGSVITGELFF.

This clonotype turned up a few times. V is TRBV3-1 and J is TRBJ2-3; D possibly corresponds to TRBD2 (5 bases). CDR3 length: 15 residues. CDR1 and CDR2 (germline): LGHDT, YNNKEL (reference sequence). Trimming shortened V by 8 bases and J by 4 bases, and 19 bases separated the two germline ends. DNA for the CDR3: TGTGCCAGCGCGGGTGGAGTGGAGTGGGCAGATACGCAGTATTTT. This codes for CASAGGVEWADTQYF.

The chain is built from TRBV20-1 and TRBJ2-7; 8 nucleotides line up with TRBD1. V was pared by 3 bases and J by 6 bases, with 10 bases of the junction left unmatched. Germline V gene sequence: CDR1 DFQATT, CDR2 SNEGSKA (reference sequence). This CDR3 contains 14 residues. CDR3 sequence reads: CSASRPQTGAEQYF. CDR3 sequence (DNA): TGCAGTGCTAGCCGCCCGCAGACAGGGGCCGAGCAGTACTTC.

The genes are TRBV28 and TRBJ2-7, with no clear D. V lost 8 bases and J 3 bases, leaving 8 bases between the germline ends. CDR1 is MDHEN, CDR2 SYDVKM, per germline. The CDR3 is 11 residues long. The CDR3 coding sequence is TGTGCCAGCGGAACAATCTACGAGCAGTACTTC. Translation: CASGTIYEQYF.

The rearrangement joins TRBV9 to TRBJ2-7; D tentatively fits TRBD1 or TRBD2 (5 bases each). This CDR3 is built from 14 residues. Trimming cost V 0 bases and J 7 bases, with 14 bases left between them. Germline V lookup: CDR1 SGDLS, CDR2 YYNGEE. The CDR3 DNA follows: TGTGCCAGCAGCGTAGCAACGGGGCCGGGGGAGCAGTACTTC. Encoded protein: CASSVATGPGEQYF.

This sequence joins TRBV7-9 and TRBJ1-4; D ambiguous. Germline V gene data show CDR1 as SEHNR and CDR2 as FQNEAQ (reference sequence). This CDR3 is built from 15 residues. Trimming pared 5 bases from V and 2 bases from J, leaving 12 bases between. The CDR3 sequence: CASSRNTGTNEKLFF. The CDR3 region has the DNA TGTGCCAGCAGCAGAAACACGGGGACTAATGAAAAACTGTTTTTT.

The V gene is TRBV20-1, the J gene TRBJ2-3; D may be TRBD2 (6 bases). From germline, CDR1 is DFQATT and CDR2 SNEGSKA (reference sequence). This CDR3 spans 14 amino acids. Trimming stripped 5 bases from V and 9 bases from J, with 21 bases between. CDR3 nucleotide sequence: TGCAGTGCTGCCTTCGGCGGGACCTTAGGGACGCAGTATTTT. Its protein is CSAAFGGTLGTQYF.

This clonotype was observed a few times. The chain combines TRBV12-3 or TRBV12-4 with TRBJ1-6; D not certain. V shed 5 bases and J shed 7 bases, with 9 bases lying between them. The CDR3 length is 13 residues. The DNA for the CDR3 is TGTGCCAGCAGTCGCGCGGGGAATTCACCCCTCCACTTT. It specifies CASSRAGNSPLHF.

This clonotype has a handful of counts. The chain combines TRBV5-1 with TRBJ2-3; TRBD2 agrees at 8 bases. J was trimmed by 4 bases and V by 4 bases; bases with no gene match: 2. The CDR3 runs to 13 residues. Germline CDR1 and CDR2: SGHRS and YFSETQ. DNA of the CDR3: TGCGCCAGCAGCGTGACTAGCGCAGATACGCAGTATTTT. It is translated as CASSVTSADTQYF.

The table lists this clonotype with a few counts. V is TRBV10-3 and J is TRBJ1-3, with 7 bases fitting TRBD1. The CDR3 sequence is 15 residues long. The germline V gene has CDR1 ENHRY and CDR2 SYGVKD. Unmatched junction bases numbered 7, after V lost 4 bases and J lost 4 bases. The CDR3 is CAISGPTGQGNTIYF. As DNA, the CDR3 is TGTGCCATCAGTGGTCCGACAGGGCAAGGAAACACCATATATTTT.

The genes are TRBV29-1 and TRBJ2-1; D gene ambiguous. V lost 4 bases to trimming and J lost 0 bases, with 10 bases between them. The V gene's germline CDR1 is SQVTM and CDR2 ANQGSEA. The CDR3 loop spans 14 amino acids. CDR3 residues: CSVAGFNSYNEQFF. In DNA form, the CDR3 reads TGCAGCGTTGCGGGCTTTAACTCCTACAATGAGCAGTTCTTC.

V is TRBV5-1 and J is TRBJ2-1; 13 bases agree with TRBD2. CDR1 is SGHRS, CDR2 YFSETQ, per germline. The CDR3 consists of 14 residues. With V trimmed by 3 bases and J by 9 bases, 3 bases remained unmatched. The CDR3 DNA follows: TGCGCCAGCAGCTCCGGACTAGCGGGGGCTGAGCAGTTCTTC. Its protein is CASSSGLAGAEQFF.

In this sample, this clonotype turned up a few times. The CDR3 reads CASSLGEGSNSPLHF. As DNA, the CDR3 is TGCGCCAGCAGCTTGGGAGAGGGATCTAATTCACCCCTCCACTTT. This chain links TRBV5-1 with TRBJ1-6; unclear D gene. V lost 0 bases and J lost 6, with 10 bases in between. Per germline, CDR1 SGHRS and CDR2 YFSETQ. The CDR3 is 15 amino acids.

The sample holds a few counts of this clonotype. V usage is TRBV20-1 and J usage is TRBJ2-2; 7 positions match TRBD1. J lost 6 bases, V lost 0 bases, and 4 bases had no gene match. This CDR3 contains 14 residues. CDR1 is DFQATT and CDR2 is SNEGSKA in the germline V gene (reference sequence). CDR3 loop: CSARETGQPGELFF. For the CDR3, the DNA is TGCAGTGCTAGAGAGACAGGGCAACCCGGGGAGCTGTTTTTT.

This clonotype was found many times. The chain combines TRBV20-1 with TRBJ2-7; 9 bases map to TRBD1. Germline values: CDR1 DFQATT, CDR2 SNEGSKA (reference sequence). The CDR3 spans 14 residues. The trim removed 1 base at V and 5 bases at J, leaving 6 bases unmatched. Here the CDR3 DNA reads TGCAGTGCTAGAGGACAGGGGGGGGTCCACGAGCAGTACTTC. This gives the protein CSARGQGGVHEQYF.

The chain couples TRBV29-1 to TRBJ2-7; perhaps TRBD1 as D (8 bases). V was cut by 6 bases and J by 4 bases, with 19 bases left in between. The CDR3 length is 14 residues. Germline V CDR1 and CDR2: SQVTM, ANQGSEA. The CDR3 protein is CSVGTGGLVYEQYF. As DNA, the CDR3 is TGCAGCGTCGGGACAGGTGGACTAGTTTACGAGCAGTACTTC.

V gene TRBV7-2 combines with J gene TRBJ1-5; D not certain. CDR3 length: 14 residues. V was clipped by 3 bases and J by 6 bases, with 12 bases between them. From germline, CDR1 is SGHTA and CDR2 FQGNSA. The CDR3 is CASSFSGSGQPQHF. In nucleotides, the CDR3 is TGTGCCAGCAGCTTTTCGGGATCAGGTCAGCCCCAGCATTTT.